This T cell receptor (beta chain) was observed in a study of T cells in Graves' hyperthyroidism and ophthalmopathy (dated by TCRdb to about 2019). A note on the overall study: Peripheral blood was sampled at the time of initial diagnosis, prior to any treatment. A discovery cohort of approximately 97 patients, 43 with Graves' ophthalmopathy and over 55 with stable Graves' hyperthyroidism, was used to find distinguishing TCR V-J signatures. The paper reports TCR Vbeta CDR3 sequencing of roughly 140 peripheral blood samples: approximately 43 ophthalmopathy, under 85 hyperthyroidism and 17 progressor patients. Prospective prediction of ophthalmopathy was tested in an independent validation cohort of approximately 18 hyperthyroidism patients and around 16 patients who later progressed to ophthalmopathy. After blood sampling, hyperthyroidism patients were treated with methimazole at a starting dose of 30 mg daily, and ophthalmopathy patients were treated with high-dose intravenous methylprednisolone. For training and testing, the roughly 97 patients in the discovery cohort were randomly divided in a 7:3 ratio. In more than 5 Graves' hyperthyroidism patients, the study also compared T-cell repertoires from thyroid tissue with T-cell repertoires from blood. Paper-wide results and their limitations: Sample size was not statistically predetermined, and investigators were not blinded to group allocation. In validation, progression to ophthalmopathy was predicted by the model with around 71% sensitivity and about 72% specificity, a median of around 5.9 months before onset. Most expanded thyroid clonotypes (frequency above 0.001) were also found in blood, which suggests that blood repertoires may mirror thyroid immune responses. A 13 V-J signature model separated ophthalmopathy from stable hyperthyroidism, with 87.88% sensitivity and about 81% specificity in cross-validation and 80%/75% in testing.

Amplification of TCR beta CDR3 regions was carried out from RNA transcripts. The first round of RT-PCR for the TCR CDR3 was performed with the HTBI primer set and the Qiagen OneStep RT-PCR kit. The libraries were constructed in a second round of multiplex PCR and then size-selected and purified. Libraries were sequenced paired-end with 100 bp reads on an Illumina HiSeq2000. The authors' analysis ran thus. SOAPnuke was used to process the raw data, with reads discarded if the reads contained adapters or uncalled bases, had a mean Phred below 15, or lacked an exact constant-primer or identifier match. COPE v1.2.5 was used to merge high-quality paired reads, and clonotypes were defined as unique nucleotide sequences. Clonotypes were aligned to IMGT TRBV, TRBD and TRBJ reference segments using MiTCR v1.1. Analysis was restricted to V-J combinations with a frequency above 0.0001, which covered over 98% of repertoires. The TCS score was defined as the ratio of F50 (clonal expansion) to E x V (chaos), calculated using BLOSUM62-based TCRdist between CDR3 peptides within each V-J. Welch's t-statistics and random forest reduced around 520 V-J features to 10 to 15, which were used in a naive Bayes classifier (R e1071). The public reads were reprocessed in TCRdb via fastp at Q25 and MiXCR, keeping in-frame beta chains. Rows matching on CDR3 protein sequence are summarized as one entry with the most common DNA and genes. TCRdb, not the authors, supplied the V and J calls. Present in this sample are approximately 710,000 distinct CDR3 sequences, around 16% of which were seen just once. The top ten clonotypes cover 15% to 18% of the sample.

The sample holds many counts of this clonotype. No antigen is known for it. It has no much larger one-base neighbor in the sample; base qualities were not kept. A patient counted as having stable Graves' hyperthyroidism if no progression to ophthalmopathy occurred over 18 months of follow-up. Hyperthyroidism patients were newly diagnosed, with disease duration under 2 months, and aged 18 to 65 years. Any patient with an uncontrolled infection, another autoimmune disease, pregnancy or lactation was excluded. Clinical symptoms, serum thyroxine and TRAb, thyroid ultrasound, and orbital computed tomography formed the basis for the diagnoses. Ficoll-Paque density gradient centrifugation was used to isolate PBMCs from under 11 ml of fresh peripheral blood. Total RNA was extracted with Trizol reagent, and quality was checked on an Agilent 2100 Bioanalyzer. From the cysteine through the phenylalanine, the CDR3 covers 11 amino acids. Just CDR3 DNA is preserved here, 33 bases in frame from base 1. The V and J ends are trimmed by 4 bases and 11 bases, leaving 11 bases between them. From a lookup of the germline V gene, CDR1 and CDR2 are SGHTA and FQGNSA.

The chain links TRBV7-2 with TRBJ1-1, with the D gene uncertain. Sequencing was done on a sample of blood. The sequence derives from a man between 45 and 60 years old with Graves' hyperthyroidism. The DNA sequence reads TGTGCCAGCAGCTCGACCGAGGTGGCTTTCTTT. Protein translation: CASSSTEVAFF.